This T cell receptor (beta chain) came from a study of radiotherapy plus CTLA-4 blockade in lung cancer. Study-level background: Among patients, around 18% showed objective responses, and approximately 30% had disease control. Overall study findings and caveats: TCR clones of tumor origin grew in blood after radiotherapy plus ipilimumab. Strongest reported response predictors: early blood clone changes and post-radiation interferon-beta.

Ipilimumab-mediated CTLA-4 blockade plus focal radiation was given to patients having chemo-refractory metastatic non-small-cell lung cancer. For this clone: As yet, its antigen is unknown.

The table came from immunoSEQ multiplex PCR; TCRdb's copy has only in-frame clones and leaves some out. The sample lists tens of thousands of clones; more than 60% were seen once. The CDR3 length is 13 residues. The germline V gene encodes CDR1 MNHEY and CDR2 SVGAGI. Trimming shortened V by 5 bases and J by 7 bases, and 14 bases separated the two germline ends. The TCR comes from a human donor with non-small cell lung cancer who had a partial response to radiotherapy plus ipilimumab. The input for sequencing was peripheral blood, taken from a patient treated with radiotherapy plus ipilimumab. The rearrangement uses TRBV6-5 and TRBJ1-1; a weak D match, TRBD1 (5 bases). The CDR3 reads CASSEATGVEAFF. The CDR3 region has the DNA TGTGCCAGCAGTGAAGCCACAGGAGTTGAAGCTTTCTTT.